The T cell receptor (beta chain) described here comes from a study of radiotherapy plus CTLA-4 blockade in lung cancer. Study as a whole: Objective response was observed in roughly 17% of patients, and disease control in 31%. Study-wide results and caveats: TCR clones originating in tumors grew in number in blood after radiotherapy plus ipilimumab. Early blood T cell clone dynamics, with interferon-beta, were reported to best predict response.

Measured with immunoSEQ multiplex PCR; TCRdb has only the in-frame clones, and not every one. The data hold 110,000 or so clones, with about 83% observed a single time. Note on this clone: The target antigen is unknown.

Patients had chemo-refractory metastatic non-small-cell lung cancer and received focal radiation plus CTLA-4 blockade that used ipilimumab. The specimen comprised peripheral blood, sampled from a patient treated with radiotherapy plus ipilimumab. The clonotype originates from a human donor with non-small cell lung cancer who had a partial response to radiotherapy plus ipilimumab.

The CDR3 bases are TGCGCCAGCAGCCGCAGGGGTGAGGCTAGCGGGACCGGGGAGCTGTTTTTT. Amino acid sequence: CASSRRGEASGTGELFF. The chain recombines TRBV5-1 with TRBJ2-2; 8 bases are a match to TRBD2. CDR3 length equals 17 residues. Per germline, CDR1 SGHRS and CDR2 YFSETQ. The V and J ends lost 4 bases and 5 bases, in that order; junction bases with no gene match: 13.